This T cell receptor (beta chain) was captured by sequencing in a study of T cell changes during pregnancy in multiple sclerosis (dated by TCRdb to between 2018 and 2021). Background on the whole study: The study examined how the T cell repertoire changed over the course of pregnancy in women with multiple sclerosis.

Worth noting for this clone: Its cognate antigen has yet to be identified. No much larger clonotype is one base removed from it; base qualities were not supplied.

The library was produced with the immunoSEQ multiplex PCR assay. Not all clones reach the TCRdb copy of this immuneACCESS table, which keeps in-frame sequences only. Checked studies attribute under half of the gap to unresolved V genes and leave the rest unexplained. The sample includes about 56,000 clones, with 92% observed a single time. Approximately 0.2% of the sample lies in the top ten. V loses 4 bases, J loses 2 bases, and the germline ends lie 27 bases apart. CDR1 and CDR2 (SGHKS, YYEKEE) derive from the germline V gene (reference sequence). Including the terminal cysteine and phenylalanine, the CDR3 comprises 19 residues. Just the 57-base CDR3 DNA is kept, in frame starting at base 1.

This TCR was sampled from a female donor with multiple sclerosis, enrolled in a pregnancy study. Source: CD4+ T cells from peripheral blood mononuclear cells, taken in the second trimester of pregnancy. The chain employs TRBV5-5 and TRBJ1-2; a tentative D call is TRBD1 (5 bases match). The bases read TGTGCCAGCAGCCCTTGGCTTACTTACCGCGGGACGGAGAACTATGGCTACACCTTC. Its protein reads: CASSPWLTYRGTENYGYTF.